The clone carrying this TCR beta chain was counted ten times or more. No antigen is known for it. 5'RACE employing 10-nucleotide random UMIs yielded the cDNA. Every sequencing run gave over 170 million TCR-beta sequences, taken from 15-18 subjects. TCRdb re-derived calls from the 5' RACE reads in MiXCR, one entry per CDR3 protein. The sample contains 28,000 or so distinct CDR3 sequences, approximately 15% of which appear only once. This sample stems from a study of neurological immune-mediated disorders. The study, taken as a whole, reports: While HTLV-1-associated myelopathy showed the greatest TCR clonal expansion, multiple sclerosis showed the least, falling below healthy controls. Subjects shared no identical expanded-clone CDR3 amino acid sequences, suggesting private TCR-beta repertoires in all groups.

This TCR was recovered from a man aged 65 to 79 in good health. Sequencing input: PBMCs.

The CDR3: CASSLWRFSGANVLTF. Written as DNA, the CDR3 is TGTGCCAGCAGTTTATGGCGGTTCTCTGGGGCCAACGTCCTGACTTTC. V usage is TRBV28 and J usage is TRBJ2-6, with D unclear. The CDR3 is 16 residues long. Germline CDR1 MDHEN, CDR2 SYDVKM. Trimming removed 0 bases at V and 0 bases at J, with 6 bases between.